These 7 T cell receptor beta chains were all obtained from the same sample, sequenced in a study of early T cells in non-severe SARS-CoV-2 infection. TCRdb re-called the 5' RACE reads with MiXCR, one entry per CDR3 protein. This table holds roughly 23,000 distinct CDR3 sequences, about 5.7% found once. Sample: whole blood, taken at baseline. These receptor sequences come from an adult who was a healthcare worker with PCR-confirmed SARS-CoV-2 infection or an uninfected control (not recorded which).

The gene calls are TRBV10-2 and TRBJ1-5; D remains ambiguous. Per the germline V gene, CDR1 is WSHSY and CDR2 is SAAADI. With 2 bases removed from V and 0 bases from J, the gap between germline ends came to 8 bases. The CDR3 is made up of 15 amino acids. The CDR3 here is CASSEGQYSNQPQHF. CDR3 in DNA: TGCGCCAGCAGTGAGGGGCAGTATAGCAATCAGCCCCAGCATTTT.

This clonotype came up a few times. V and J are TRBV5-1 and TRBJ1-6, with D possibly TRBD1 on 6 matching bases. This CDR3 region has 12 residues. CDR1 SGHRS and CDR2 YFSETQ come from the germline V gene. Trimming cost V 2 bases and J 10 bases, with 7 bases left between them. CDR3 sequence (DNA): TGCGCCAGCAGCTTTCAGGGGTCACCCCTCCACTTT. It translates to CASSFQGSPLHF.

This clonotype was detected a few times. The V and J genes are TRBV6-2 or TRBV6-3 and TRBJ1-2; no clear D gene. Germline CDR1 MNHEY, CDR2 SVGEGT. This CDR3 is 11 amino acids long. The V end was cut by 2 bases, the J end by 6 bases, with 4 bases between. In DNA form, the CDR3 reads TGTGCCAGCAGTTACCGAGATGGCTACACCTTC. It translates to CASSYRDGYTF.

This clonotype has ten or more counts. V and J are TRBV6-2 or TRBV6-3 and TRBJ2-6; D gene unclear. Between the trimmed V and J ends, which lost 8 bases and 0 bases, there was a span of 8 bases. The CDR3 is made up of 14 amino acids. Germline V gene data show CDR1 as MNHEY and CDR2 as SVGEGT. The chain's CDR3 is CASRHLSGANVLTF. The CDR3 DNA sequence: TGTGCCAGCCGACACCTCTCTGGGGCCAACGTCCTGACTTTC.

This clonotype has ten or more counts. The chain uses TRBV9 and TRBJ2-6; tentatively, D is TRBD1 (6 bases). From germline, CDR1 is SGDLS and CDR2 YYNGEE. This CDR3 has 17 residues. The V end lost 3 bases, the J end lost 3 bases, and 16 bases lay between the germline ends. The CDR3 DNA is TGTGCCAGCAGCGAGCAGGTCCAGGGGTTTGGGGCCAACGTCCTGACTTTC. This encodes CASSEQVQGFGANVLTF.

This chain connects TRBV20-1 to TRBJ2-7; TRBD1 agrees at 9 bases. J was trimmed by 5 bases and V by 6 bases; bases with no gene match: 8. The CDR3 runs to 13 residues. Germline CDR1 DFQATT, CDR2 SNEGSKA (reference sequence). DNA of the CDR3: TGCAGTGCACCTGACAGGGGGGTCCACGAGCAGTACTTC. This translates into CSAPDRGVHEQYF.

This clonotype was seen ten or more times. The chain couples TRBV12-3 or TRBV12-4 to TRBJ2-3; D is perhaps TRBD2 (5 bases). Between the trimmed V and J ends, which lost 8 bases and 1 base, there was a span of 13 bases. This CDR3 spans 14 amino acids. CDR3 sequence: CASSLGSRTDTQYF. CDR3 nucleotide sequence: TGTGCCAGCTCCCTTGGGAGCCGCACAGATACGCAGTATTTT.